This record looks at one T cell receptor (beta chain) sequence and its context. These data come from a study of CD8 T cells in ankylosing spondylitis. Each CDR3 protein gets one entry after TCRdb re-called the 5' RACE reads with MiXCR. Among roughly 250,000 distinct CDR3 sequences, 8.6% were seen once, and the ten largest hold under 7.5%. This CDR3 spans 15 amino acids. V was clipped by 8 bases and J by 1 base; unmatched bases: 7. CDR1 is SNHLY, CDR2 FYNNEI, per germline. The material sequenced was blood, either unsorted or a sorted T cell fraction (not recorded which). The gene calls are TRBV2 and TRBJ2-2; TRBD2 aligns across 7 bases. This sequence was found in a male donor with ankylosing spondylitis or in good health (not recorded which). CDR3 in DNA: TGTGCCAGCTCACTCCGGGGGGTGAACACCGGGGAGCTGTTTTTT. Its protein is CASSLRGVNTGELFF.